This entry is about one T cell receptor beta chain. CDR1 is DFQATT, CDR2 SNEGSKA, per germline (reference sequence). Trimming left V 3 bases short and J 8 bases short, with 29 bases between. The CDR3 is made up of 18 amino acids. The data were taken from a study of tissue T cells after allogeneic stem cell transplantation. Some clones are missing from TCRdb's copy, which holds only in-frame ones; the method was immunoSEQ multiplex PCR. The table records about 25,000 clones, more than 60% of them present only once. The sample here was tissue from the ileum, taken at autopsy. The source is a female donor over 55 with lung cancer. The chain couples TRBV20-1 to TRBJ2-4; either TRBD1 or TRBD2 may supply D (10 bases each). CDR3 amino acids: CSASRDRGPSGSEDIQYF. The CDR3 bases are TGCAGTGCTAGTCGAGACAGGGGGCCTAGCGGGAGCGAGGACATTCAGTACTTC.